This TCR beta chain is drawn from a study of beta chain features in type 1 diabetes. Sequencing targeted expressed TCRB transcripts, as all isolated RNA had been reverse transcribed. Naive, central memory and regulatory T cell samples averaged around 3.9 million reads. TCRdb keeps only in-frame clones here, not all; method: immunoSEQ multiplex PCR. This table has about 340,000 clones, around 8% appearing once. The sample holds a few counts of this clone. Its target is not known. This may arise from a read error, as a much more abundant clone is one base away. Study-wide results and limits: People with Type 1 diabetes carried modestly yet significantly shorter TCRB CDR3s in all four CD4+ subsets. The study found that naive, central memory and Treg TCRB repertoires appeared more similar in patients than in healthy donors.

In germline, CDR1 is SGDLS, CDR2 YYNGEE. V was pared by 4 bases and J by 0 bases, with 3 bases of the junction left unmatched. The length of the CDR3 is 15 residues. Naive, central memory, regulatory and stem cell-like memory cells within the CD4+ compartment were sorted using CD45RO/CCR7/CD25/CD127/CD95/CD27. V and J are TRBV9 and TRBJ2-1, with 8 nucleotides matching TRBD2. The clonotype was recovered from a woman under 30 in good health. Input material: central memory CD4+ T cells from blood. The CDR3, as DNA: TGTGCCAGCAGCCCGGGAGGGAGCTCCTACAATGAGCAGTTCTTC. This sequence encodes CASSPGGSSYNEQFF.